Included here is one TCR beta chain sequence, with context. Its antigen is currently unknown. This sample stems from a study of T cells after yellow fever vaccination. The CDR3 length is 14 residues. Germline CDR1 LGHDT, CDR2 YNNKEL (reference sequence). V was pared by 8 bases and J by 3 bases, with 6 bases of the junction left unmatched. Universal primer sites and UMIs were introduced during 5'RACE template-switching synthesis of TCR cDNA. TCRdb redid the calling of the 5' RACE reads with MiXCR, one entry per CDR3 protein. The sample lists just over 250,000 distinct CDR3 sequences; roughly 5.2% were seen once. Study findings and constraints: Post-booster repertoires again held most primary-vaccination clones (approximately 96% CD4, 88% CD8). Abundant clonotypes from the bulk population could contaminate FACS-sorted repertoires. Secondary responses were weaker yet peaked faster, day 5 versus 15.

The sequenced sample was CD4+ T cells sorted from PBMCs, obtained on the day of the yellow fever booster vaccination. The receptor was derived from a man between 18 and 35 years old who received the YFV17D yellow fever vaccine. The V gene is TRBV3-1, the J gene TRBJ2-2; 7 bases line up with TRBD1. This CDR3 reads CASRRDSHTGELFF. For the CDR3, the DNA is TGTGCCAGCCGACGGGACAGCCACACCGGGGAGCTGTTTTTT.